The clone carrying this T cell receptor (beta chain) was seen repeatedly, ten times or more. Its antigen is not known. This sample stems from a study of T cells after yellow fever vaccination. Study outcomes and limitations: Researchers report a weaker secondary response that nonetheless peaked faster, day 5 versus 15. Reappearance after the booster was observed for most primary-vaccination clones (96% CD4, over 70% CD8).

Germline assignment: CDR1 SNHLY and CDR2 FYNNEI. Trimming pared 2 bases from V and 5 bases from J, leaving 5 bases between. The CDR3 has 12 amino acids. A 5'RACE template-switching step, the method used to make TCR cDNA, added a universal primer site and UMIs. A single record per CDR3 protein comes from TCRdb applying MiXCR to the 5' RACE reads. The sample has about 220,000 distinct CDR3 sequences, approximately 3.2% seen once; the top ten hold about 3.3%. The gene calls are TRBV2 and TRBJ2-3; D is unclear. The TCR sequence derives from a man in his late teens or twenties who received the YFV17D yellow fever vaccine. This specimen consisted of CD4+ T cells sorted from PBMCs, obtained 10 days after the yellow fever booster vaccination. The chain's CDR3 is CASSEKLDTQYF. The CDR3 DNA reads TGTGCCAGCAGTGAAAAGTTAGATACGCAGTATTTT.